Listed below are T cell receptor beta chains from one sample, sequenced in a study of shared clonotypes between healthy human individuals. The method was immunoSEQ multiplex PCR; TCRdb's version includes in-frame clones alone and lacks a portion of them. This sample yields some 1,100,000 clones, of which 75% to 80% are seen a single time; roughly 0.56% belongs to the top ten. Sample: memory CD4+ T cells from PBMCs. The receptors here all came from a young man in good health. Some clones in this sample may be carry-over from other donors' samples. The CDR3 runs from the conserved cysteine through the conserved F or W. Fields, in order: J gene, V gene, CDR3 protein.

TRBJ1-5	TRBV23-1	CASSPDGVNQPQHF
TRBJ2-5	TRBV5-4	CASSFSGGGETQYF
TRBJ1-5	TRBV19	CASGTATYSYQPQHF
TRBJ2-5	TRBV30	CAWSYQETQYF
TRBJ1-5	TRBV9	CASSYSGGLQPQHF
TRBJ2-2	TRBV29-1	CSVLVMNTGELFF
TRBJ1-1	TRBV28	CASSFGDRRNTEAFF
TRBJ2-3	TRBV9	CASSVMAGGMDTQYF
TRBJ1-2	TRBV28	CASSFLQQGARGYTF
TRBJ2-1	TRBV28	CASTPLAGSLRYNEQFF
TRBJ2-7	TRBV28	CASRPSGTVSYEQYF
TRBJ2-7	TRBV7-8	CASSQGGTTYEQYF
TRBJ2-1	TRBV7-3	CASSSGLAGVNEQFF
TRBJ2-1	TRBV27	CASWRERSYNEQFF
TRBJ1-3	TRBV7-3	CASSSEGQGSGNTIYF
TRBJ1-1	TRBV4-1	CASSQGPTEAFF
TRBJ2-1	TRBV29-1	CSVEWETSYNEQFF
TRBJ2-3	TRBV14	CASSPFSDTQYF
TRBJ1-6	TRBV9	CASSVEGGVSPLHF
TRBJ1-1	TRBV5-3	CARSSRQGCTEAFF
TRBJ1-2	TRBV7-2	CASSPQVGQGDGYTF
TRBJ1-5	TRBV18	CASSSDFNQPQHF
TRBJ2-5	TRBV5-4	CASSLPHSQETQYF
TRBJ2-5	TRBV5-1	CASSLVVQETQYF
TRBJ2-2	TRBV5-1	CASSFGTGDNTGELFF
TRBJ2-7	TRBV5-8	CASSLEWHESYEQYF
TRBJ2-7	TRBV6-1	CASSQPRGAYEQYF
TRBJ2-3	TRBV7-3	CASSPKTVYSTDTQYF
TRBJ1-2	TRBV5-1	CASSFQGEGYTF
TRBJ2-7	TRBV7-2	CASTSPGGLGHEQYF
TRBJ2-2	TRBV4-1	CASSPRVAGGVTGELFF
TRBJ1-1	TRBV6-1	CASSTQSQGEAFF
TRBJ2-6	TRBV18	CASSPGSGANVLTF
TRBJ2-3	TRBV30	CAWTQGGGGRNTDTQYF
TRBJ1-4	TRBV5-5	CASSMGGIGEKLFF
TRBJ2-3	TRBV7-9	CASSTIPGQGGTDTQYF
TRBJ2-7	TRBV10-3	CAISDLVSGYEQYF
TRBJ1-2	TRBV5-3	CAQWASYFFGYTF
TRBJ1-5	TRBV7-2	CASGKAGKPQHF
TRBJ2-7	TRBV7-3	CASSLGRGVSYEQYF